The entry below gives a single T cell receptor (beta chain) sequence along with its context. Its antigen is not identified. Both the TCRalpha cDNA and the TCRbeta cDNA were taken through two nested PCRs, lasting approximately 16 and 9 cycles. TCRdb re-called the 5' RACE reads and shows each CDR3 protein once, DNA omitted. This table holds around 400,000 distinct CDR3 sequences. This sample was included in a study of monozygotic twins with inflammatory bowel disease. The study, taken as a whole, reports: Similarity of repertoires did not differ between concordant and discordant twins, possibly from limited power. IBD-affected twins scored below their healthy co-twins in TCRbeta diversity (inverse Simpson).

This CDR3 contains 16 residues. Germline values: CDR1 MGHRA, CDR2 YSYEKL. This TCR was recovered from a human donor with ulcerative colitis or Crohn's disease, or a healthy co-twin of an affected twin (not recorded which). Sequenced sample: blood. V and J are TRBV4-1 and TRBJ1-5; TCRdb indicates TRBD1, and absent DNA this call remains unverified. The CDR3 is CASSQGTGGRYQPQHF.